The 18 T cell receptor beta chains below all came from one sample that was sequenced in a study of early T cells in non-severe SARS-CoV-2 infection. TCRdb reprocessed the 5' RACE reads with MiXCR, giving one entry per CDR3 protein. Seen here are approximately 83,000 distinct CDR3 sequences, around 15% observed once, and the top ten hold 9.5% to 12%. Sequencing was carried out using whole blood. Source of these receptors: an adult who was a healthcare worker with PCR-confirmed SARS-CoV-2 infection or an uninfected control (not recorded which).

The chain has TRBV6-5 and TRBJ1-4; TRBD1 matches 7 bases. J lost 5 bases, V lost 6 bases, and 6 bases had no gene match. Germline CDR1 MNHEY, CDR2 SVGAGI. The CDR3 has 14 residues. Written as DNA, the CDR3 is TGTGCCAGCAGCCGCGGACAGGAGAATGAAAAACTGTTTTTT. Translation: CASSRGQENEKLFF.

This clonotype appeared many times. The chain is built from TRBV20-1 and TRBJ2-3, with D possibly being TRBD1 or TRBD2 (6 bases each). The germline V and J ends were trimmed by 6 bases and 5 bases, with 18 bases remaining between them. The CDR3 loop spans 14 amino acids. Germline V gene data show CDR1 as DFQATT and CDR2 as SNEGSKA (reference sequence). The CDR3 DNA reads TGCAGTGCACAGAAAGGGGGGATGGAAGATACGCAGTATTTT. It is translated as CSAQKGGMEDTQYF.

This clonotype has at least ten counts. The V gene is TRBV29-1, the J gene TRBJ1-1; maybe TRBD1 (5 bases). Germline V gene data show CDR1 as SQVTM and CDR2 as ANQGSEA. V was shortened by 2 bases and J by 1 base, with 11 bases between the two germline ends. The CDR3 consists of 14 residues. The CDR3 here is CSVERPGTNTEAFF. The CDR3 DNA is TGCAGCGTTGAAAGGCCGGGGACGAACACTGAAGCTTTCTTT.

The rearrangement joins TRBV28 to TRBJ1-2, with D unclear. This CDR3 region has 13 residues. CDR1 is MDHEN and CDR2 is SYDVKM in the germline V gene. Between the trimmed V and J ends, which lost 0 bases and 6 bases, there was a span of 8 bases. The CDR3 here is CASSLWEGNGYTF. DNA of the CDR3: TGTGCCAGCAGTTTATGGGAAGGGAATGGCTACACCTTC.

This clonotype was found a few times. The J gene is TRBJ2-6, the V gene TRBV28; D is ambiguous. The ends were cut back, 3 bases at V and 3 bases at J, with 3 bases in the middle. The CDR3 is made up of 13 amino acids. Germline CDR1 MDHEN, CDR2 SYDVKM. The CDR3 is CASSLYGANVLTF. The CDR3 DNA follows: TGTGCCAGCAGTTTGTATGGGGCCAACGTCCTGACTTTC.

Ten or more counts support this clonotype. The chain combines TRBV19 with TRBJ2-2; D remains unclear. Per the germline V gene, CDR1 is LNHDA and CDR2 is SQIVND (reference sequence). The CDR3 runs to 15 residues. V gave up 4 bases and J gave up 1 base, with 10 bases separating them. CDR3 sequence reads: CASSRLLLNTGELFF. In DNA, the CDR3 is TGTGCCAGTAGTAGGTTACTTTTGAACACCGGGGAGCTGTTTTTT.

This clonotype was found many times. The chain links TRBV5-8 to TRBJ2-5, with TRBD2 identical over 13 bases. CDR1 is SGHTS, CDR2 YDEGEE, per germline. Unmatched junction bases numbered 4, after V lost 0 bases and J lost 5 bases. The CDR3 runs to 16 residues. The CDR3 region has the DNA TGTGCCAGCAGCTTGGGGACTAGCGGGGGTCGGGAGACCCAGTACTTC. Translated, it gives CASSLGTSGGRETQYF.

This clonotype was found a few times. The rearrangement uses TRBV14 and TRBJ1-6; no definite D call. The V end was cut by 4 bases, the J end by 6 bases, with 4 bases between. Germline lookup yields CDR1 SGHDN and CDR2 FVKESK. This CDR3 is 12 amino acids long. The CDR3 DNA sequence: TGTGCCAGCAGCCCCATTAATTCACCCCTCCACTTT. It yields the protein CASSPINSPLHF.

At least ten counts were recorded for this clonotype. The V call is TRBV20-1, the J call TRBJ1-6, with D unresolved. V lost 0 bases and J 0 bases, leaving 6 bases between the germline ends. CDR1 is DFQATT and CDR2 is SNEGSKA in the germline V gene (reference sequence). This CDR3 spans 15 amino acids. In nucleotides, the CDR3 is TGCAGTGCTAGAGAGGGAAGCTCCTATAATTCACCCCTCCACTTT. It specifies CSAREGSSYNSPLHF.

This clonotype has just a few counts. This chain joins TRBV7-9 and TRBJ2-4; D unclear. V lost 6 bases and J 2 bases, leaving 17 bases between the germline ends. The germline gives CDR1 SEHNR, CDR2 FQNEAQ (reference sequence). CDR3 length: 16 residues. CDR3 region: CASSMDSVLTKNIQYF. Written as DNA, the CDR3 is TGTGCCAGCAGTATGGATTCGGTTCTTACCAAAAACATTCAGTACTTC.

The chain recombines TRBV29-1 with TRBJ2-5, with D possibly being TRBD1 (5 bases). V was cut by 4 bases and J by 0 bases, with 12 bases left in between. CDR3 length: 14 amino acids. Germline CDR1 is SQVTM and CDR2 is ANQGSEA. CDR3 sequence reads: CSVGAQGHQETQYF. The DNA for the CDR3 is TGCAGCGTTGGAGCCCAGGGCCACCAAGAGACCCAGTACTTC.

This chain uses TRBV2 with TRBJ2-7, with unresolved D. V lost 3 bases to trimming and J lost 2 bases, with 8 bases between them. CDR3 length: 13 amino acids. CDR1 and CDR2 (germline): SNHLY, FYNNEI. CDR3 protein: CASSDPPAYEQYF. CDR3 nucleotide sequence: TGTGCCAGCAGTGATCCCCCCGCCTACGAGCAGTACTTC.

The chain carries TRBV10-3 and TRBJ1-6; D possibly corresponds to TRBD1 (6 bases). This CDR3 is 14 amino acids long. The germline V gene encodes CDR1 ENHRY and CDR2 SYGVKD. V lost 4 bases to trimming and J lost 7 bases, with 11 bases between them. CDR3 coding DNA: TGTGCCATCAGTGGGGGGGCCGACAATTCACCCCTCCACTTT. It translates to CAISGGADNSPLHF.

This chain joins TRBV28 and TRBJ2-2; no clear D gene. Germline CDR1 MDHEN, CDR2 SYDVKM. V dropped 5 bases and J dropped 6 bases, with 7 bases sitting between them. This CDR3 has 12 amino acids. The CDR3 reads CASSRGAGELFF. CDR3 nucleotides: TGTGCCAGCAGTCGCGGTGCCGGGGAGCTGTTTTTT.

This chain joins TRBV12-3 or TRBV12-4 and TRBJ1-3; D uncertain. The length of the CDR3 is 17 residues. The germline V and J ends were trimmed by 1 base and 0 bases, with 13 bases remaining between them. For the CDR3, the DNA is TGTGCCAGCAGTTTAGGCCCAGCCTCGTTCTCTGGAAACACCATATATTTT. Translation: CASSLGPASFSGNTIYF.

Ten or more counts support this clonotype. This chain joins TRBV29-1 and TRBJ1-1; tentatively, D is TRBD1 (6 bases). V shed 4 bases and J shed 1 base, with 22 bases lying between them. The CDR3 sequence is 17 residues long. Germline V gives CDR1 SQVTM, CDR2 ANQGSEA. CDR3 loop: CSVAAGVGTRGNTEAFF. CDR3 coding DNA: TGCAGCGTTGCCGCCGGAGTAGGTACCAGGGGGAACACTGAAGCTTTCTTT.

This clonotype was seen a handful of times. The gene calls are TRBV7-9 and TRBJ1-2, with D tentatively TRBD1 (5 bases). CDR1 and CDR2 (germline): SEHNR, FQNEAQ (reference sequence). Trimming pared 5 bases from V and 6 bases from J, leaving 10 bases between. This CDR3 is 12 amino acids long. DNA of the CDR3: TGTGCCAGCAGCCGGAGAGGGGATGGCTACACCTTC. This gives the protein CASSRRGDGYTF. Full variable domain (rest looked up from reference TRBV7-9 and TRBJ1-2): DTGVSQNPRHKITKRGQNVTFRCDPISEHNRLYWYRQTLGQGPEFLTYFQNEAQLEKSRLLSDRFSAERPKGSFSTLEIQRTEQGDSAMYLCASSRRGDGYTFGSGTRLTVV.

The gene calls are TRBV7-9 and TRBJ2-1; D may be TRBD1 (5 bases). V was clipped by 5 bases and J by 3 bases, with 14 bases between them. CDR3 length: 15 amino acids. Germline lookup yields CDR1 SEHNR and CDR2 FQNEAQ (reference sequence). In nucleotides, the CDR3 is TGTGCCAGCAGCACCCGGACACCTCTCTACAATGAGCAGTTCTTC. As protein: CASSTRTPLYNEQFF.